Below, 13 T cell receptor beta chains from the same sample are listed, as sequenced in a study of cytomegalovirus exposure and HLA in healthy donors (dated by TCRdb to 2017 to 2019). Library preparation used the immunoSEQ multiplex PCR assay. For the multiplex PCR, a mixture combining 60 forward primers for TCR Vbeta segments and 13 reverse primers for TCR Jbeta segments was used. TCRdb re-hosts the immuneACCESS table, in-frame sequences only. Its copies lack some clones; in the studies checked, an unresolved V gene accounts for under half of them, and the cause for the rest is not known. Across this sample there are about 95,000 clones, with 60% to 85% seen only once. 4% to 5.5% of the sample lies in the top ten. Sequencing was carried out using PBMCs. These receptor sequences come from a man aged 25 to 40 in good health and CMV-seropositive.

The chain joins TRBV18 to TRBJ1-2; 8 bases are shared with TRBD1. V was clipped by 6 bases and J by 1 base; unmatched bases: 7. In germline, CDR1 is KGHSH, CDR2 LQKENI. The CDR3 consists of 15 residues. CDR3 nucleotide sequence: TGTGCCAGCTCCGAGACAGGGGTTAGTAACTATGGCTACACCTTC. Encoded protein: CASSETGVSNYGYTF.

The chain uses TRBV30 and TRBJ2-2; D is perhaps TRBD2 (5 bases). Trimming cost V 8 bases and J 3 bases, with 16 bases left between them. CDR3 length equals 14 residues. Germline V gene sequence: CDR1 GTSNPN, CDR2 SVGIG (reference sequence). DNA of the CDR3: TGTGCCCGACGGTGGGGAGACGACACCGGGGAGCTGTTTTTT. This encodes CARRWGDDTGELFF.

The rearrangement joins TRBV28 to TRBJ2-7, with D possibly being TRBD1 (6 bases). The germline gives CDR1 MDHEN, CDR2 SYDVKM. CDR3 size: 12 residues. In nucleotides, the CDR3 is TGTGCTTCACTGGGGCAGGGGCTCGAGCAGTACTTC. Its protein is CASLGQGLEQYF.

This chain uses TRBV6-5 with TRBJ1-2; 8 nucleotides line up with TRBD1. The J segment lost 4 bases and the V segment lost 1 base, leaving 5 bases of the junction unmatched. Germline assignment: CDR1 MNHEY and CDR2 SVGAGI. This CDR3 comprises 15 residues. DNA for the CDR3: TGTGCCAGCAGTTACTATGGGGGGACAGGCTATGGCTACACCTTC. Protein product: CASSYYGGTGYGYTF.

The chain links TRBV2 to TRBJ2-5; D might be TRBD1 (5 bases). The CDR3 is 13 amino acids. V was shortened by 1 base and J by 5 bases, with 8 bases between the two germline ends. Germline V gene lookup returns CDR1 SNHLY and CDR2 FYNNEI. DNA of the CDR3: TGTGCCAGCAGTGAAGGACAGCGCGAGACCCAGTACTTC. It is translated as CASSEGQRETQYF.

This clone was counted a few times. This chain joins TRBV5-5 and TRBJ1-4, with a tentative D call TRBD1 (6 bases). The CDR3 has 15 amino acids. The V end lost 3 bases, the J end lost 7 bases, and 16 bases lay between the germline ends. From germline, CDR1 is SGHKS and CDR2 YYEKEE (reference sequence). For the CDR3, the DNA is TGTGCCAGCAGCTCGGGAACAGGGTACATTGAAAAACTGTTTTTT. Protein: CASSSGTGYIEKLFF.

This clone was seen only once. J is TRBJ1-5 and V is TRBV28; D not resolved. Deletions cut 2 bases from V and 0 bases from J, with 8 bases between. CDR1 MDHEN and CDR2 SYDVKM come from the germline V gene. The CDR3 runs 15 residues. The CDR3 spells CASSLAGISNQPQHF. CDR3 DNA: TGTGCCAGCAGTTTAGCCGGGATTAGCAATCAGCCCCAGCATTTT. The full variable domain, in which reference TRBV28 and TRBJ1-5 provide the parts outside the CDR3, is DVKVTQSSRYLVKRTGEKVFLECVQDMDHENMFWYRQDPGLGLRLIYFSYDVKMKEKGDIPEGYSVSREKKERFSLILESASTNQTSMYLCASSLAGISNQPQHFGDGTRLSIL.

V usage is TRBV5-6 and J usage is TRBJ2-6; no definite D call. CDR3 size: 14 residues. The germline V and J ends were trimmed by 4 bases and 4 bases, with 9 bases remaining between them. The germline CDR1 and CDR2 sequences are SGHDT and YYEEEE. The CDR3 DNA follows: TGTGCCAGCAGCCAGTCCTCGGGGGCCAACGTCCTGACTTTC. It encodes CASSQSSGANVLTF.

The DNA for the CDR3 is TGTGCCAGCAGCTCCACGGACAGCTCTAATGAAAAACTGTTTTTT. Its protein product is CASSSTDSSNEKLFF. This chain connects TRBV7-9 to TRBJ1-4; TRBD1 is a possible D gene (6 bases). Trimming removed 4 bases from V and 3 bases from J, with 12 bases in between. CDR1 and CDR2 from the germline V gene are SEHNR and FQNEAQ (reference sequence). This CDR3 comprises 15 residues.

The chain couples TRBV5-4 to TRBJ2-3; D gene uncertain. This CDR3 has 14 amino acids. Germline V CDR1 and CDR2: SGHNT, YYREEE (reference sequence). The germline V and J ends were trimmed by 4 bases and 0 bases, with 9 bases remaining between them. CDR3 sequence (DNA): TGTGCCAGCAGCACCTACAGAAGCACAGATACGCAGTATTTT. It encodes CASSTYRSTDTQYF. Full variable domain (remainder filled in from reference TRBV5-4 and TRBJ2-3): ETGVTQSPTHLIKTRGQQVTLRCSSQSGHNTVSWYQQALGQGPQFIFQYYREEENGRGNFPPRFSGLQFPNYSSELNVNALELDDSALYLCASSTYRSTDTQYFGPGTRLTVL.

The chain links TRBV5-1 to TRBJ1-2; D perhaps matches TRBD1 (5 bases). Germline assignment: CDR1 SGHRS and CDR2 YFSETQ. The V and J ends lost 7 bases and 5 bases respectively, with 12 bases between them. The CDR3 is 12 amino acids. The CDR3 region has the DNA TGCGCCAGCGCCCCAGGGCCATATGGCTACACCTTC. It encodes CASAPGPYGYTF.

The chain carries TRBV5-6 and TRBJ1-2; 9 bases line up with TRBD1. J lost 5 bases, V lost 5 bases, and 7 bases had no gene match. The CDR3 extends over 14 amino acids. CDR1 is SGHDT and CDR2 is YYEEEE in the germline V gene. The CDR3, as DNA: TGTGCCAGCAGTCATGGGACAGGGAGATATGGCTACACCTTC. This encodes CASSHGTGRYGYTF.

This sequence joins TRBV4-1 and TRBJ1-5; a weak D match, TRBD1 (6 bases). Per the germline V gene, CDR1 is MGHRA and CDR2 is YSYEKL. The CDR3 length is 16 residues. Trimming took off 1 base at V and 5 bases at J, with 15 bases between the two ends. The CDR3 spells CASSQGWTDEDQPQHF. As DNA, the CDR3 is TGCGCCAGCAGCCAAGGATGGACAGATGAGGATCAGCCCCAGCATTTT.